The T cell receptor (beta chain) described here comes from a study of blood T cell repertoires in COVID-19. Overall study context: COVID-19 samples collected from the United States, Italy and Spain covered acute and convalescent phases.

The length of the CDR3 is 13 residues. The ends lost 0 bases at V and 7 bases at J; junction bases unmatched: 2. From germline, CDR1 is SGHRS and CDR2 YFSETQ. Original processing methods: Reference gene primer amplification in the assay estimated nucleated cell counts. Sequencing used immunoSEQ multiplex PCR; TCRdb keeps in-frame clones, though not all of them. D and trimming come from the DNA, and the V and J calls and clone size come from that table. The profile shows 200,000 to 250,000 clones, around 85% of them singletons. Regarding this clone: The same CDR3 arises from other DNA sequences in this sample as well.

This clonotype originated in a woman between 25 and 40 years old who had recovered from COVID-19. This chain joins TRBV5-1 and TRBJ2-7; 9 bases line up with TRBD2. Specimen: peripheral blood. The CDR3, as DNA: TGCGCCAGCAGCTTGGATCTAGCGGGGGAGCAGTACTTC. It is translated as CASSLDLAGEQYF. Combining the CDR3 with reference TRBV5-1 and TRBJ2-7 gives the whole variable domain KAGVTQTPRYLIKTRGQQVTLSCSPISGHRSVSWYQQTPGQGLQFLFEYFSETQRNKGNFPGRFSGRQFSNSRSEMNVSTLELGDSALYLCASSLDLAGEQYFGPGTRLTVT.